This entry lists 2 T cell receptor beta chains sequenced from one sample in a study of CD8 T cells in Susac syndrome. Random-hexamer reverse transcription was applied to roughly 0.45 to 1 ug RNA. TCRdb passed the immunoSEQ multiplex PCR reads through MiXCR, listing each CDR3 protein once. Of some 300,000 distinct CDR3 sequences in the sample, about 85% were seen once. Source material: CD8+ T cells from PBMCs. The receptors come from a human donor with multiple sclerosis.

J is TRBJ1-1 and V is TRBV11-3, with D possibly matching TRBD1 (5 bases). Germline V gene sequence: CDR1 SGHNT, CDR2 YENEEA. Trimming removed 5 bases from V and 5 bases from J, with 9 bases in between. The CDR3 totals 12 residues. The CDR3 sequence is CASSEGETEAFF. In nucleotides, the CDR3 is TGTGCCAGCAGCGAAGGGGAGACTGAAGCTTTCTTT.

This clonotype has just one count. The junction departs from the called germline gene at one end, perhaps through a read error. This rearrangement joins TRBV9 to TRBJ2-1, with 9 bases aligning to TRBD2. CDR1 and CDR2 (germline): SGDLS, YYNGEE. The CDR3 runs 16 residues. The CDR3 spells CASGVGGAGGYNEQFF. The CDR3 DNA is TGTGCCAGCGGCGTAGGGGGAGCGGGAGGCTACAATGAGCAGTTCTTC.